The clone carrying this T cell receptor beta chain was detected a few times. A junction boundary mismatches the germline segment, possibly from a read error. Patients included in sequencing had previously demonstrated CD8+CD57+ cell expansion by flow cytometry. This specimen comes from a study of CD8+CD57+ T cells in acquired aplastic anemia. Genomic DNA was employed as the template in profiling TCR beta VDJ and CDR3. TCRdb used MiXCR to reprocess the reads, holding one entry per CDR3 protein. The sample lists 150,000 to 200,000 distinct CDR3 sequences; around 48% were seen once. CDR1 and CDR2 (germline): DFQATT, SNEGSKA (reference sequence). This CDR3 comprises 14 residues.

This sequence was found in a human donor with aplastic anemia. The source material was sorted CD4+, CD8+, or CD8+CD57+ T cells (not recorded which) from PBMCs. This chain uses TRBV20-1 with TRBJ2-3; 11 bases agree with TRBD2. Written as DNA, the CDR3 is TGCAGTGCTAGTGGGACTAGCGGCACAGGTACGCAGTATTTT. It specifies CSASGTSGTGTQYF.